Shown below are 32 T cell receptor beta chains from a single sample sequenced in a study of T cell clonality in common variable immunodeficiency. Some clones are missing from TCRdb's copy, which holds only in-frame ones; the method was immunoSEQ multiplex PCR. The sample shows about 74,000 clones, no singletons; the ten largest hold approximately 0.8%. The specimen was peripheral blood mononuclear cells. These receptors all come from a person aged 18-70 years in good health.

Ten or more counts support this clone. The read ends 3 residues before the CDR3 terminus; that terminus is restored from the germline J gene. V gene TRBV7-8 combines with J gene TRBJ2-1; 10 bases are a match to TRBD2. CDR1 SGHVS and CDR2 FQNEAQ come from the germline V gene. This CDR3 has 15 residues. Trimming at V came to 4 bases and at J to 7 bases, leaving 7 bases not matched to a gene. CDR3 sequence reads: CASSYGTSDLNEQFF. CDR3 DNA (partial): TGTGCCAGCAGCTACGGGACTAGCGATCTTAATGAG.

This clone occurred many times. The sequenced fragment ends 3 residues before the CDR3 boundary, so the rest is inferred from the germline J gene. This chain uses TRBV20-1 with TRBJ2-7, with D tentatively TRBD2 (6 bases). The CDR3 runs to 13 residues. Looked up from germline, CDR1 is DFQATT and CDR2 is SNEGSKA (reference sequence). Trimming took 0 bases from V and 3 from J, leaving 9 bases between them. CDR3 bases read: TGCAGTGCTAGAGATCAGGGACTCTACGAG. Encoded protein: CSARDQGLYE. In full, the CDR3 is CSARDQGLYEQYF.

This clone was picked up many times. The sequenced fragment ends 3 residues before the CDR3 boundary, so the rest is inferred from the germline J gene. This chain connects TRBV5-1 to TRBJ2-2; D gene uncertain. Deletions cut 7 bases from V and 0 bases from J, with 13 bases between. From germline, CDR1 is SGHRS and CDR2 YFSETQ. The CDR3 has 15 residues. CDR3 protein: CASGWLPSNTGELFF. The covered CDR3 bases are TGCGCCAGCGGCTGGCTCCCTTCGAACACCGGGGAG.

The table lists this clone with many counts. Coverage ceases 3 residues before the CDR3 finishes, and the germline J gene fills in the end. V and J are TRBV18 and TRBJ2-7, with a tentative D call TRBD1 (6 bases). Germline loops: CDR1 KGHSH, CDR2 LQKENI. Trimming took 3 bases from V and 5 from J, leaving 17 bases between them. The CDR3 spans 15 residues. The CDR3 bases that were read are TGTGCCAGCTCACCGATCGGGACACAGCCACACGAG. Translating it yields CASSPIGTQPHE. The full CDR3 is CASSPIGTQPHEQYF.

This clone was picked up many times. The read ends 3 residues shy of where the CDR3 ends; the end is completed using the germline J gene. The gene calls are TRBV29-1 and TRBJ1-1; D possibly corresponds to TRBD1 (5 bases). CDR1 SQVTM and CDR2 ANQGSEA come from the germline V gene. Trimming stripped 4 bases from V and 4 bases from J, with 25 bases between. The CDR3 extends over 17 amino acids. CDR3 bases read: TGCAGCGTTGTCAATGTGTGGAGGTCGGGAAGGGGCACTGAA. This gives the protein CSVVNVWRSGRGTE. The full CDR3 is CSVVNVWRSGRGTEAFF.

This clone appeared many times. The read halts 3 residues ahead of the CDR3 end, with the missing end drawn from the germline J gene. This chain joins TRBV6-2 or TRBV6-3 and TRBJ1-5; D perhaps matches TRBD1 (6 bases). CDR3 length equals 14 residues. With 3 bases removed from V and 4 bases from J, the gap between germline ends came to 10 bases. Germline CDR1 MNHEY, CDR2 SVGEGT. CDR3 in amino acids: CASSYGTPNQPQHF. The sequenced CDR3 bases are TGTGCCAGCAGTTATGGGACACCGAATCAGCCC.

This clone was counted many times. The read stops 3 residues short of the end of the CDR3; the missing end is completed from the germline J gene. This sequence joins TRBV30 and TRBJ2-7; the match to TRBD2 covers 7 bases. V shed 1 base, J shed 6 bases, and the junction held 9 bases outside the gene matches. The CDR3 spans 14 residues. Germline loops: CDR1 GTSNPN, CDR2 SVGIG (reference sequence). The DNA read from the CDR3 is TGTGCCTGGAGTGCGACTAGCCTAAGAGGCGAG. Its translation is CAWSATSLRGE. The complete CDR3 reads CAWSATSLRGEQYF.

This clone was seen many times. With the read ending 3 residues before the CDR3 end, the germline J gene is used to fill in that end. The chain links TRBV29-1 to TRBJ1-2; 10 positions match TRBD1. The CDR3 extends over 13 amino acids. Germline values: CDR1 SQVTM, CDR2 ANQGSEA. The V gene end was trimmed by 6 bases and the J gene end by 6 bases; junction bases not matched to a gene: 7. CDR3 bases read: TGCAGCGTCGCGTGGGGACAGGGGAATGGC. This translates into CSVAWGQGNG. The full CDR3 is CSVAWGQGNGYTF.

This clone was counted ten times or more. The junction does not match germline at one end; this may be a read error. The read comes to an end 3 residues before the CDR3 does, leaving the germline J gene to fill in the end. This chain uses TRBV4-2 with TRBJ2-1; weak D call: TRBD2 (5 bases). Looked up from germline, CDR1 is LGHNA and CDR2 is YNFKEQ. CDR3 length: 14 residues. The CDR3 bases that were read are TGCGCCAGCAGCCAAGGAGGTCGTTACAATGAG. It translates to CASSQGGRYNE. The entire CDR3 sequence reads CASSQGGRYNEQFF.

The sample holds many counts of this clone. The read terminates 3 residues ahead of where the CDR3 ends, so the germline J gene completes it. This chain connects TRBV19 to TRBJ1-1; D gene unclear. CDR3 length: 15 residues. Germline V lookup: CDR1 LNHDA, CDR2 SQIVND (reference sequence). With 4 bases removed from V and 0 bases from J, the gap between germline ends came to 12 bases. CDR3 DNA, as far as it was read: TGTGCCAGTAGTACCCGCCGGGGAATGAACACTGAA. Translated: CASSTRRGMNTE. The CDR3, in full, reads CASSTRRGMNTEAFF. The full variable domain, its missing parts supplied by reference TRBV19 and TRBJ1-1, is DGGITQSPKYLFRKEGQNVTLSCEQNLNHDAMYWYRQDPGQGLRLIYYSQIVNDFQKGDIAEGYSVSREKKESFPLTVTSAQKNPTAFYLCASSTRRGMNTEAFFGQGTRLTVV.

As concerns this clone: The read is 3 residues too short to cover the CDR3 end, so that end is filled in from the germline J gene. The chain uses TRBV11-2 and TRBJ2-7; 9 bases are a match to TRBD2. This CDR3 is built from 15 residues. Germline trimming cut 3 bases from V and 4 bases from J; bases unmatched to any gene: 7. Germline CDR1 reads SGHAT; CDR2 reads FQNNGV. CDR3 bases read: TGTGCCAGCAGCTTTTCTAGCGGGATCCTATACGAG. It translates to CASSFSSGILYE. The whole CDR3 sequence reads CASSFSSGILYEQYF.

In this sample, this clone turned up many times. The read terminates 3 residues before the CDR3 end, so the remaining end is supplied by the germline J gene. The rearrangement links TRBV6-1 to TRBJ1-3; the match to TRBD1 covers 7 bases. CDR1 and CDR2 from the germline V gene are MNHNS and SASEGT. This CDR3 comprises 15 residues. V was clipped by 4 bases and J by 8 bases; unmatched bases: 11. The CDR3: CASSGHRGGLDTIYF. The part of the CDR3 DNA that was read is TGTGCCAGCAGTGGGCACAGGGGAGGTTTGGACACC.

This clone appeared many times. The read finishes 3 residues shy of the CDR3 end, and the germline J gene is used to complete it. The chain uses TRBV6-1 and TRBJ2-7; 11 positions match TRBD2. The CDR3 extends over 14 amino acids. CDR1 MNHNS and CDR2 SASEGT come from the germline V gene. V shed 3 bases, J shed 6 bases, and the junction held 4 bases outside the gene matches. The sequenced part of the CDR3 DNA is TGTGCCAGCAGTGAGACTAGCGGGAAAGGCGAG. Its translation: CASSETSGKGE. The full CDR3 protein is CASSETSGKGEQYF.

Details on this clone: The read finishes 3 residues shy of the CDR3 end, and the germline J gene is used to complete it. The chain couples TRBV20-1 to TRBJ2-5, with a tentative D call TRBD1 (7 bases). This CDR3 spans 16 amino acids. Germline V lookup: CDR1 DFQATT, CDR2 SNEGSKA (reference sequence). Deletions cut 3 bases from V and 7 bases from J, with 24 bases between. CDR3 sequence reads: CSASLPEGAAGRTQYF. The sequenced CDR3 bases are TGCAGTGCTAGCCTGCCCGAGGGGGCGGCGGGAAGGACC.

This clone was counted ten times or more. Read coverage stops 3 residues before the CDR3 terminus; the germline J gene supplies the remainder. The V gene is TRBV18, the J gene TRBJ2-3, with 15 bases that match TRBD2. V was clipped by 3 bases and J by 4 bases; unmatched bases: 2. Germline CDR1 is KGHSH and CDR2 is LQKENI. This CDR3 has 16 residues. The CDR3 is CASSPGLAGGSDTQYF. CDR3 DNA, as far as it was read: TGTGCCAGCTCACCTGGACTAGCGGGAGGGTCAGATACG.

This clone came up many times. Read coverage stops 3 residues before the CDR3 terminus; the germline J gene supplies the remainder. The chain links TRBV7-9 to TRBJ2-1; maybe TRBD2 (5 bases). Deletions cut 4 bases from V and 7 bases from J, with 14 bases between. The CDR3 totals 14 residues. CDR1 and CDR2 from the germline V gene are SEHNR and FQNEAQ (reference sequence). CDR3 DNA, as far as it was read: TGTGCCAGCAGCTACCTAGAAGCGGTGAATGAG. Its protein product is CASSYLEAVNE. The entire CDR3 sequence reads CASSYLEAVNEQFF.

This clone came up many times. The CDR3 here is CASSLGAISNQPQHF. The CDR3 bases that were read are TGTGCCAGCAGCTTGGGGGCAATCAGCAATCAGCCC. The chain joins TRBV5-6 to TRBJ1-5; no definite D call. The read halts 3 residues ahead of the CDR3 end, with the missing end drawn from the germline J gene. Trimming left V 0 bases short and J 1 base short, with 8 bases between. This CDR3 contains 15 residues. Per germline, CDR1 SGHDT and CDR2 YYEEEE.

This clone was counted ten times or more. The DNA ends 3 residues before the CDR3 does, and the rest of the CDR3 is filled in from the germline J gene. The chain has TRBV7-2 and TRBJ1-1, with D possibly TRBD1 on 5 matching bases. Trimming took 5 bases from V and 6 from J, leaving 19 bases between them. There are 15 residues in the CDR3. CDR1 and CDR2 (germline): SGHTA, FQGNSA. The chain's CDR3 is CASSPTRGGIAEAFF. Partial CDR3 DNA: TGTGCCAGCAGCCCCACGCGGGGCGGGATCGCTGAA.

This clone was counted at least ten times. From the germline J gene comes the end of the CDR3, since the read stops 3 residues before it. The chain joins TRBV14 to TRBJ1-1, with 9 bases matching TRBD1. The CDR3 is 14 residues long. Germline V gene lookup returns CDR1 SGHDN and CDR2 FVKESK. CDR3 sequence: CASSQDPRDRGAFF. The CDR3 bases that were read are TGTGCCAGCAGCCAAGATCCTCGCGACAGGGGG.

This clone was recorded at least ten times. The read ends 3 residues before the CDR3 terminus; that terminus is restored from the germline J gene. This chain connects TRBV30 to TRBJ2-1; tentatively, D is TRBD2 (5 bases). Germline V gives CDR1 GTSNPN, CDR2 SVGIG (reference sequence). The CDR3 is 15 residues long. V was cut by 4 bases and J by 1 base, with 14 bases left in between. The DNA read from the CDR3 is TGTGCCTGGACCTCGGGGATCCGGTCCTACAATGAG. This encodes CAWTSGIRSYNE. The CDR3 as a whole reads CAWTSGIRSYNEQFF.

This clone was picked up many times. The read terminates 3 residues ahead of where the CDR3 ends, so the germline J gene completes it. The chain is built from TRBV28 and TRBJ1-1; D is possibly TRBD1 (6 bases). V gave up 9 bases and J gave up 6 bases, with 17 bases separating them. This CDR3 comprises 13 residues. Per germline, CDR1 MDHEN and CDR2 SYDVKM. The covered CDR3 bases are TGTGCCAGTTCCGTACTCAGGGGCTCTGAA. It yields the protein CASSVLRGSE. The whole CDR3 protein reads CASSVLRGSEAFF.

Many counts were recorded for this clone. The observed sequence ends 3 residues before the CDR3 terminus, with the missing tail filled in from the germline J gene. The V and J genes are TRBV2 and TRBJ1-4; the D is unclear. The ends were cut back, 2 bases at V and 7 bases at J, with 11 bases in the middle. Germline CDR1 SNHLY, CDR2 FYNNEI. CDR3 length: 14 amino acids. The CDR3 bases that were read are TGTGCCAGCAGTGAAAAGGGTAACGGTGAAAAA. This sequence encodes CASSEKGNGEK. The whole CDR3 reads CASSEKGNGEKLFF. The whole variable domain, remainder taken from reference TRBV2 and TRBJ1-4, is EPEVTQTPSHQVTQMGQEVILRCVPISNHLYFYWYRQILGQKVEFLVSFYNNEISEKSEIFDDQFSVERPDGSNFTLKIRSTKLEDSAMYFCASSEKGNGEKLFFGSGTQLSVL.

This clone was observed at least ten times. The junction departs from the called germline gene at one end, perhaps through a read error. The CDR3 end is not reached by the read, which stops 3 residues before it; the germline J gene fills it in. The V and J genes are TRBV4-2 and TRBJ1-3, with TRBD1 matching over 9 bases. In germline, CDR1 is LGHNA, CDR2 YNFKEQ. The CDR3 has 17 amino acids. The CDR3 loop reads CASSQDTGGSDGNTIYF. Partial CDR3 DNA: TGCGCCAGCAGCCAAGATACAGGGGGCTCGGATGGAAACACC.

There are many counts of this clone. The CDR3 extends 3 residues past the end of the read, so its final part is completed from the germline J gene. The V and J genes are TRBV5-6 and TRBJ2-7; no reliable D call. V dropped 0 bases and J dropped 2 bases, with 9 bases sitting between them. CDR1 and CDR2 (germline): SGHDT, YYEEEE. CDR3 length: 14 residues. The part of the CDR3 DNA that was read is TGTGCCAGCAGCTTGGGCAGGCTGACCTACGAG. Its protein is CASSLGRLTYE. The CDR3 as a whole reads CASSLGRLTYEQYF.

This clone was counted between two and nine times. The CDR3 extends 3 residues past the end of the read, so its final part is completed from the germline J gene. The chain employs TRBV20-1 and TRBJ2-7; D is unclear. V lost 6 bases, J lost 6 bases, and 12 bases lay in between. The CDR3 spans 11 residues. Germline values: CDR1 DFQATT, CDR2 SNEGSKA (reference sequence). CDR3 region: CSARPEREQYF. Incomplete CDR3 DNA: TGCAGTGCCCGCCCGGAGCGCGAG.

This clone has a count of ten or more. The read comes to an end 3 residues before the CDR3 does, leaving the germline J gene to fill in the end. The rearrangement joins TRBV20-1 to TRBJ2-1; TRBD1 is a possible D gene (6 bases). In germline, CDR1 is DFQATT, CDR2 SNEGSKA (reference sequence). V dropped 2 bases and J dropped 3 bases, with 11 bases sitting between them. The CDR3 loop spans 14 amino acids. The CDR3 loop reads CSARWQGIYNEQFF. The sequenced CDR3 bases are TGCAGTGCTAGATGGCAGGGGATCTACAATGAG.

This clone was detected many times. Coverage ceases 3 residues before the CDR3 finishes, and the germline J gene fills in the end. The V and J genes are TRBV4-1 and TRBJ1-4; 8 positions match TRBD1. V was pared by 3 bases and J by 0 bases, with 6 bases of the junction left unmatched. Germline-derived CDR1 and CDR2 are MGHRA and YSYEKL. The CDR3 has 17 amino acids. The CDR3 here is CASSQDRVGATNEKLFF. The sequenced CDR3 bases are TGCGCCAGCAGCCAGGACAGGGTTGGGGCAACTAATGAAAAA.

This clone appeared many times. The CDR3 end is not reached by the read, which stops 3 residues before it; the germline J gene fills it in. The chain combines TRBV7-8 with TRBJ1-5; 7 nucleotides match TRBD1. Germline CDR1 and CDR2: SGHVS and FQNEAQ. This CDR3 region has 14 residues. Losses at the gene ends were 5 bases for V and 3 bases for J; bases not matched to a gene: 4. The sequenced part of the CDR3 DNA is TGTGCCAGCAGCCCGGGACAGAACAATCAGCCC. Translation gives CASSPGQNNQP. The whole CDR3 sequence is CASSPGQNNQPQHF.

This clone was detected ten times or more. Read data end 3 residues before the CDR3 end; the end is taken from the germline J gene. The chain has TRBV7-2 and TRBJ1-2; unclear D gene. Germline V lookup: CDR1 SGHTA, CDR2 FQGNSA. There are 13 residues in the CDR3. Trimming took off 5 bases at V and 3 bases at J, with 10 bases between the two ends. The sequenced part of the CDR3 DNA is TGTGCCAGCAGCCGCGGGCCCTACTATGGC. Its translation: CASSRGPYYG. In full, the CDR3 reads CASSRGPYYGYTF.

This clone was seen at least ten times. The read stops 3 residues short of the end of the CDR3; the missing end is completed from the germline J gene. The rearrangement links TRBV6-2 or TRBV6-3 to TRBJ1-6; TRBD1 matches 11 bases. Per the germline V gene, CDR1 is MNHEY and CDR2 is SVGEGT. The CDR3 is made up of 14 amino acids. With V trimmed by 2 bases and J by 10 bases, 1 base remained unmatched. The CDR3 sequence is CASSYGTGGSPLHF. The CDR3 bases that were read are TGTGCCAGCAGTTACGGGACAGGGGGATCACCC.

This clone appeared many times. The CDR3 end falls 3 residues outside the read, so it is completed with the germline J gene. The chain links TRBV18 to TRBJ2-1; D unclear. Germline CDR1 and CDR2: KGHSH and LQKENI. CDR3 length equals 11 residues. Deletions cut 4 bases from V and 8 bases from J, with 6 bases between. CDR3 in amino acids: CASSLLDEQFF. The covered CDR3 bases are TGTGCCAGCTCACTTCTCGATGAG.

This clone occurred many times. The read finishes 3 residues shy of the CDR3 end, and the germline J gene is used to complete it. This chain uses TRBV19 with TRBJ2-5; TRBD2 aligns across 15 bases. Looked up from germline, CDR1 is LNHDA and CDR2 is SQIVND (reference sequence). Unmatched junction bases numbered 2, after V lost 5 bases and J lost 4 bases. This CDR3 region has 15 residues. The CDR3 loop reads CASSAGLAGGETQYF. Partial CDR3 DNA: TGTGCCAGTAGTGCGGGACTAGCGGGAGGAGAGACC.